This TCR beta chain was sequenced for a study of Ad26.COV2.S vaccination and SARS-CoV-2 variants. Overall study: Ad26.COV2.S arm of COV1001 included the donor. Ad26.COV2.S was injected intramuscularly once or twice, 56 days apart.

Study-wide points: Possibly, TCR breadth and depth analyses underestimated total T cell responses.

TCRdb keeps only in-frame clones here, not all; method: immunoSEQ multiplex PCR. The repertoire consists of 350,000 to 500,000 clones, with 89% occurring once and the leading ten covering approximately 2.5%. A note on this clone: What it recognizes is unknown.

Germline assignment: CDR1 MNHEY and CDR2 SVGAGI. V dropped 8 bases and J dropped 3 bases, with 8 bases sitting between them. The CDR3 consists of 12 residues. The treatment was: over 15 received Ad26.COV2.S at low or high dose, single or two shots; about 5 received placebo; per-sample allocation not given. Day 63 after the first injection of vaccine or placebo was the sampling time. The specimen comprised peripheral blood, sampled in a trial of Ad26.COV2.S vaccine versus placebo. The rearrangement links TRBV6-5 to TRBJ2-1; D remains ambiguous. This clonotype originated in a person aged 18-60 years who received the Ad26.COV2.S COVID-19 vaccine or a placebo. The CDR3 spells CASLTYYNEQFF. The DNA for the CDR3 is TGTGCCAGCTTAACTTACTACAATGAGCAGTTCTTC.